The entry below gives a single T cell receptor (beta chain) sequence along with its context. The data stem from a study of blood T cell repertoires in COVID-19. The CDR3 is 16 residues long. The V and J ends lost 5 bases and 12 bases, in that order; junction bases with no gene match: 17. Germline CDR1 is SEHNR and CDR2 is FQNEAQ (reference sequence). In the source study's methods: Amplifying reference gene primers gave estimates of nucleated cell counts. Assay used: immunoSEQ multiplex PCR; TCRdb lists only in-frame clones, some missing. V and J calls and clone size are copied from that table; D and trimming were computed from the DNA. The repertoire holds some 520,000 clones, with roughly 89% as singletons.

Specimen: peripheral blood. The clonotype comes from a man aged 18 to 30 with COVID-19, enrolled during active disease. The chain uses TRBV7-9 and TRBJ2-4; 9 bases are a match to TRBD1. The CDR3 loop reads CASSLGTGLVQIPQYF. CDR3 sequence (DNA): TGTGCCAGCAGCCTCGGGACAGGGTTGGTCCAAATCCCTCAGTACTTC.